The next 24 T cell receptor beta chains were all read from a single sample in a study of blood T cells in healthy people across ages. For the second PCR, which ran for roughly 6 to 12 cycles, a sample-barcoded 5' primer and a J-beta primer mix were used. Via MiXCR, TCRdb re-called the 5' RACE reads, giving one row per CDR3 protein. The sample lists about 570,000 distinct CDR3 sequences, roughly a quarter occurring once. The same sample was also studied in work on T cells of mothers and their children.

The source material was blood. These receptor sequences come from a boy younger than 10 in good health.

This clonotype was seen more than once but under ten times. The chain recombines TRBV7-9 with TRBJ2-7, with D perhaps matching TRBD2 (6 bases). The CDR3 contains 16 residues. V shed 0 bases and J shed 0 bases, with 12 bases lying between them. The germline V gene has CDR1 SEHNR and CDR2 FQNEAQ (reference sequence). CDR3 sequence (DNA): TGTGCCAGCAGCTTAGCCGGGGGACTGCCCTCCTACGAGCAGTACTTC. Its protein is CASSLAGGLPSYEQYF.

This clonotype was counted between two and nine times. The chain employs TRBV11-2 and TRBJ1-5; D unclear. This CDR3 is built from 15 residues. The V gene's germline CDR1 is SGHAT and CDR2 FQNNGV. V was trimmed by 5 bases and J by 0 bases, leaving 11 bases between them. The CDR3 loop is CASSPTLYSNQPQHF. Written as DNA, the CDR3 is TGTGCCAGCAGCCCCACTTTATATAGCAATCAGCCCCAGCATTTT.

The chain joins TRBV4-1 to TRBJ2-4; D uncertain. The CDR3 spans 16 residues. CDR1 and CDR2 from the germline V gene are MGHRA and YSYEKL. V lost 1 base and J 0 bases, leaving 10 bases between the germline ends. Written as DNA, the CDR3 is TGCGCCAGCAGCCAAGTGGTGCGGTTAGCCAAAAACATTCAGTACTTC. As protein: CASSQVVRLAKNIQYF.

This clonotype has just a few counts. The chain has TRBV20-1 and TRBJ2-5, with D perhaps matching TRBD2 (6 bases). V shed 1 base and J shed 4 bases, with 19 bases lying between them. CDR3 length: 16 residues. Germline CDR1 and CDR2: DFQATT and SNEGSKA (reference sequence). The CDR3 coding sequence is TGCAGTGCTAGAGTTGAGGACTATAAAGCGTCAGAGACCCAGTACTTC. It is translated as CSARVEDYKASETQYF.

The sample holds a few counts of this clonotype. The chain uses TRBV6-1 and TRBJ1-6; D remains ambiguous. Per the germline V gene, CDR1 is MNHNS and CDR2 is SASEGT. V lost 5 bases to trimming and J lost 0 bases, with 11 bases between them. The CDR3 length is 16 residues. Here the CDR3 DNA reads TGTGCCAGCAGTAAATTCGGGAGCTCCTATAATTCACCCCTCCACTTT. Amino acid sequence: CASSKFGSSYNSPLHF.

This clonotype was counted between two and nine times. At one end the junction does not follow the germline gene, possibly because of a read error. The V gene is TRBV2, the J gene TRBJ2-2; tentative D call: TRBD2 (6 bases). Per the germline V gene, CDR1 is SNHLY and CDR2 is FYNNEI. The CDR3 runs 14 residues. The CDR3 DNA sequence: TGTGCCGGCAGTGGGGGGTTGGGCACCGGGGAGCTGTTTTTT. This codes for CAGSGGLGTGELFF. Full variable domain (outside the CDR3, taken from reference TRBV2 and TRBJ2-2): EPEVTQTPSHQVTQMGQEVILRCVPISNHLYFYWYRQILGQKVEFLVSFYNNEISEKSEIFDDQFSVERPDGSNFTLKIRSTKLEDSAMYFCAGSGGLGTGELFFGEGSRLTVL.

CDR3 bases: TGTGCCATAAGTCCGGGGGGAGCGAGCACAGATACGCAGTATTTT. Its translation: CAISPGGASTDTQYF. This rearrangement joins TRBV10-3 to TRBJ2-3; 7 bases are a match to TRBD2. V was pared by 9 bases and J by 0 bases, with 9 bases of the junction left unmatched. This CDR3 is built from 15 residues. Germline-derived CDR1 and CDR2 are ENHRY and SYGVKD.

This clonotype appeared once. This rearrangement joins TRBV7-2 to TRBJ2-1, with 13 bases fitting TRBD2. CDR3 size: 18 residues. Trimming at V came to 4 bases and at J to 2 bases, leaving 8 bases not matched to a gene. From germline, CDR1 is SGHTA and CDR2 FQGNSA. CDR3 sequence reads: CASSSSLLAGGPYNEQFF. CDR3 DNA sequence: TGTGCCAGCAGCTCAAGCCTACTAGCGGGAGGGCCCTACAATGAGCAGTTCTTC.

V gene TRBV11-2 combines with J gene TRBJ1-4; TRBD1 is a possible D gene (5 bases). The CDR3 has 14 residues. Per the germline V gene, CDR1 is SGHAT and CDR2 is FQNNGV. The V end was cut by 5 bases, the J end by 4 bases, with 11 bases between. This chain's CDR3 is CASSQGRSNEKLFF. The CDR3 DNA is TGTGCCAGCAGCCAGGGACGGAGTAATGAAAAACTGTTTTTT.

This clonotype has only a few counts. J is TRBJ1-4 and V is TRBV3-1, with TRBD1 matching 7 bases. This CDR3 is 14 amino acids long. V lost 4 bases and J lost 8; bases outside the gene matches: 7. The germline CDR1 and CDR2 sequences are LGHDT and YNNKEL (reference sequence). The CDR3 protein is CASSPTGAREKLFF. The CDR3 DNA reads TGTGCCAGCAGCCCAACAGGGGCCCGGGAAAAACTGTTTTTT.

The chain combines TRBV27 with TRBJ1-1, with a tentative D call TRBD1 (6 bases). The CDR3 runs to 16 residues. CDR1 and CDR2 (germline): MNHEY, SMNVEV (reference sequence). Trimming removed 4 bases at V and 3 bases at J, with 18 bases between. For the CDR3, the DNA is TGTGCCAGCAGTTCGAAAGGGGGGCCCGGGTACACTGAAGCTTTCTTT. It encodes CASSSKGGPGYTEAFF.

This chain connects TRBV7-9 to TRBJ2-3; D unresolved. CDR1 SEHNR and CDR2 FQNEAQ come from the germline V gene (reference sequence). Trimming removed 1 base at V and 7 bases at J, with 6 bases between. The CDR3 consists of 12 residues. The CDR3 here is CASSLGGNTQYF. In nucleotides, the CDR3 is TGTGCCAGCAGCTTAGGGGGTAATACGCAGTATTTT.

This clonotype has more than one count but fewer than ten. The V call is TRBV10-3, the J call TRBJ2-7, with 10 bases lining up with TRBD2. Losses at the gene ends were 2 bases for V and 2 bases for J; bases not matched to a gene: 9. Germline CDR1 is ENHRY and CDR2 is SYGVKD. The CDR3 has 17 amino acids. The CDR3 reads CAISEPPGTSEAYEQYF. The CDR3 coding sequence is TGTGCCATCAGTGAGCCTCCCGGGACTAGCGAAGCCTACGAGCAGTACTTC.

This clonotype was recorded a few times. V usage is TRBV7-2 and J usage is TRBJ2-1; 9 bases match TRBD2. V was clipped by 5 bases and J by 2 bases; unmatched bases: 4. Germline V CDR1 and CDR2: SGHTA, FQGNSA. This CDR3 comprises 15 residues. The CDR3 nucleotides are TGTGCCAGCAGCCCGACTAGCGGCACCTACAATGAGCAGTTCTTC. It yields the protein CASSPTSGTYNEQFF.

V and J are TRBV3-1 and TRBJ2-7; perhaps D is TRBD1 or TRBD2 (5 bases each). The J call is uncertain, as TRBJ2-1 better fits the DNA end. Germline CDR1 reads LGHDT; CDR2 reads YNNKEL (reference sequence). This CDR3 comprises 16 residues. The CDR3 DNA reads TGTGCCAGCAGCCAAGATTGGGGGACCCCACACAATGAGCAGTTCTTC. This gives the protein CASSQDWGTPHNEQFF.

In its sample, this clonotype was seen a few times. The chain's CDR3 is CASSQEGALEKLFF. DNA for the CDR3: TGTGCCAGCTCCCAGGAGGGGGCGTTGGAAAAACTGTTTTTT. This chain links TRBV5-4 with TRBJ1-4; 7 bases agree with TRBD1. CDR3 size: 14 residues. The germline gives CDR1 SGHNT, CDR2 YYREEE (reference sequence). V shed 7 bases and J 8 bases; nucleotides not matched to a gene: 11.

This clonotype was detected a few times. This chain connects TRBV7-9 to TRBJ1-6; TRBD1 might be the D (6 bases). V lost 3 bases and J 8 bases, leaving 14 bases between the germline ends. CDR1 and CDR2 from the germline V gene are SEHNR and FQNEAQ (reference sequence). This CDR3 contains 15 residues. CDR3 DNA sequence: TGTGCCAGCAGCTTTCCTTCAGGGGCCCATTCACCCCTCCACTTT. Protein product: CASSFPSGAHSPLHF.

On this clonotype itself: This CDR3 is missing its conserved last phenylalanine or tryptophan, likely due to a read error. The chain has TRBV7-9 and TRBJ2-1, with D possibly being TRBD1 (5 bases). Trimming removed 0 bases from V and 12 bases from J, with 18 bases in between. The CDR3 runs to 15 residues. From germline, CDR1 is SEHNR and CDR2 FQNEAQ (reference sequence). This chain's CDR3 is CASSLAGAVQDGQFS. As DNA, the CDR3 is TGTGCCAGCAGCTTAGCAGGGGCAGTGCAGGATGGGCAGTTCTCC.

This clonotype was seen more than once but under ten times. This chain links TRBV7-9 with TRBJ2-3; 8 bases align to TRBD1. The germline V gene has CDR1 SEHNR and CDR2 FQNEAQ (reference sequence). This CDR3 has 14 amino acids. The J segment lost 1 base and the V segment lost 5 bases, leaving 2 bases of the junction unmatched. Written as DNA, the CDR3 is TGTGCCAGCAGCCCCAGGGGGCGCACAGATACGCAGTATTTT. This encodes CASSPRGRTDTQYF.

This clonotype has just a few counts. The chain employs TRBV4-3 and TRBJ2-2; TRBD1 matches 9 bases. CDR3 length: 16 residues. The germline V gene has CDR1 LGHNA and CDR2 YSLEER. The V segment lost 1 base and the J segment 1 base; nucleotides outside the gene matches: 1. Here the CDR3 reads CASSQGGQGNTGELFF. The DNA for the CDR3 is TGCGCCAGCAGCCAAGGGGGACAGGGGAACACCGGGGAGCTGTTTTTT.

The chain combines TRBV4-3 with TRBJ2-6; no definite D call. V was clipped by 0 bases and J by 1 base, with 7 bases between them. The length of the CDR3 is 16 residues. CDR1 LGHNA and CDR2 YSLEER come from the germline V gene. CDR3 nucleotide sequence: TGCGCCAGCAGCCAAGATCCGGTATCTGGGGCCAACGTCCTGACTTTC. It specifies CASSQDPVSGANVLTF.

This clonotype turned up a few times. The chain has TRBV20-1 and TRBJ1-4, with D unclear. Per germline, CDR1 DFQATT and CDR2 SNEGSKA (reference sequence). This CDR3 has 12 amino acids. Deletions cut 7 bases from V and 7 bases from J, with 13 bases between. The CDR3 loop reads CSVREFGEKLFF. CDR3 bases: TGCAGTGTGAGGGAATTTGGTGAAAAACTGTTTTTT.

This clonotype has only a few counts. The genes are TRBV4-2 and TRBJ2-4; tentative D call: TRBD2 (7 bases). CDR1 LGHNA and CDR2 YNFKEQ come from the germline V gene. This CDR3 spans 15 amino acids. The V gene lost 0 bases and the J gene lost 8 bases, with 14 bases spanning the gap. The CDR3 loop is CASSQDGGGADIQYF. CDR3 bases: TGTGCCAGCAGCCAAGATGGAGGGGGGGCGGACATTCAGTACTTC.

V is TRBV7-2 and J is TRBJ2-3; the D gene is possibly TRBD2 (6 bases). The germline V gene encodes CDR1 SGHTA and CDR2 FQGNSA. V was clipped by 5 bases and J by 0 bases, with 12 bases between them. The CDR3 sequence is 15 residues long. As DNA, the CDR3 is TGTGCCAGCAGCAAAGGACTAACTAGCACAGATACGCAGTATTTT. Residues: CASSKGLTSTDTQYF.